This T cell receptor beta chain was recorded in a study of blood T cell repertoires in COVID-19. In the study's own analysis: How many nucleated cells were present was estimated from reference gene primer amplification. The assay was immunoSEQ multiplex PCR, and TCRdb's table has in-frame clones only and misses some. The V and J calls and clone size are taken from that table; D and trimming were inferred from the DNA. The sample shows 90,000 to 110,000 clones, roughly 80% of them seen only once. Trimming stripped 4 bases from V and 4 bases from J, with 10 bases between. Germline CDR1 is LGHDT and CDR2 is YNNKEL (reference sequence). The CDR3 is 13 residues long.

The sequenced material came from peripheral blood. The receptor was isolated from a woman aged 70-85 years with acute or convalescent COVID-19. The V call is TRBV3-1 (or the pseudogene TRBV3-2), the J call TRBJ2-5; D perhaps matches TRBD2 (6 bases). The CDR3 loop reads CASSPSAPETQYF. The CDR3 DNA reads TGTGCCAGCAGCCCTAGCGCCCCAGAGACCCAGTACTTC.